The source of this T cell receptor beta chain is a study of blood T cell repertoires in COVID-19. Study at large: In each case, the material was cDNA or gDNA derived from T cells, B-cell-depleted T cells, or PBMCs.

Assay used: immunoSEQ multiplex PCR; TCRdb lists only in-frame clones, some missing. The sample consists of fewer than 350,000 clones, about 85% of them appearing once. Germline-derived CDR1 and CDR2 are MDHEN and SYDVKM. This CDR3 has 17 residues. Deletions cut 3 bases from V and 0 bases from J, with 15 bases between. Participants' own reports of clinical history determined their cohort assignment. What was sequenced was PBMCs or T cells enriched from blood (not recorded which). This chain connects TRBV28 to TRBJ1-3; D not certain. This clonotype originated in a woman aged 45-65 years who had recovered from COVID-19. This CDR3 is CASSFPTTMSSGNTIYF. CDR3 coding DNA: TGTGCCAGCAGTTTTCCGACGACTATGAGCTCTGGAAACACCATATATTTT.